One sample yielded the 31 T cell receptor beta chains listed below, sequenced in a study of blood T cell repertoires in COVID-19. Generated by immunoSEQ multiplex PCR, the TCRdb table keeps only in-frame clones and is missing some. Of more than 200,000 clones detected, approximately 91% appear once; the ten largest clones hold approximately 0.7%. Material for sequencing was peripheral blood. The receptors stem from a human donor in a cohort sampled during active COVID-19.

The V gene is TRBV7-2, the J gene TRBJ2-7; 9 nucleotides agree with TRBD2. The CDR3 runs to 15 residues. V lost 2 bases and J lost 2; bases outside the gene matches: 4. Germline CDR1 reads SGHTA; CDR2 reads FQGNSA. The CDR3 loop reads CASSLMASGTYEQYF. The DNA for the CDR3 is TGTGCCAGCAGCTTAATGGCTAGCGGGACCTACGAGCAGTACTTC.

Notes on this clone: Germline is not matched at one junction end, which may reflect a read error. This chain links TRBV7-2 with TRBJ2-7; 13 nucleotides match TRBD2. CDR1 and CDR2 from the germline V gene are SGHTA and FQGNSA. This CDR3 comprises 14 residues. The CDR3 sequence is CASSLDTSGRAPYF. The CDR3 region has the DNA TGTGCCAGCAGTTTAGATACTAGCGGGAGGGCCCCGTACTTC.

The chain joins TRBV4-3 to TRBJ2-7, with D perhaps TRBD1 (6 bases). The CDR3 has 15 amino acids. The V end lost 0 bases, the J end lost 1 base, and 10 bases lay between the germline ends. CDR1 LGHNA and CDR2 YSLEER come from the germline V gene. CDR3 sequence: CASSQDWQGSYEQYF. CDR3 sequence (DNA): TGCGCCAGCAGCCAAGATTGGCAGGGGTCCTACGAGCAGTACTTC.

The V gene is TRBV4-2, the J gene TRBJ2-7, with a weak D call TRBD2 (6 bases). V lost 8 bases to trimming and J lost 2 bases, with 16 bases between them. The CDR3 loop spans 14 amino acids. The germline V gene encodes CDR1 LGHNA and CDR2 YNFKEQ. This chain's CDR3 is CASAPGGEAYEQYF. CDR3 bases: TGTGCCAGCGCCCCGGGCGGGGAGGCCTACGAGCAGTACTTC.

The chain has TRBV6-2 or TRBV6-3 and TRBJ2-7; the D gene is possibly TRBD2 (5 bases). The CDR3 extends over 12 amino acids. The germline V gene has CDR1 MNHEY and CDR2 SVGEGT. Between the trimmed V and J ends, which lost 5 bases and 7 bases, there was a span of 12 bases. The CDR3 loop reads CASSLLGNEQYF. The CDR3 nucleotides read TGTGCCAGCAGTCTACTAGGTAATGAGCAGTACTTC.

The CDR3 loop reads CASSEPHPAGGNEKLFF. In nucleotides, the CDR3 is TGTGCCAGCAGCGAGCCCCACCCGGCGGGGGGTAATGAAAAACTGTTTTTT. V gene TRBV9 combines with J gene TRBJ1-4; D possibly corresponds to TRBD1 (5 bases). Germline V gene lookup returns CDR1 SGDLS and CDR2 YYNGEE. V lost 3 bases and J lost 4, with 19 bases in between. The CDR3 is made up of 17 amino acids.

This clone was seen just once. This chain joins TRBV28 and TRBJ1-1; no clear D gene. Deletions cut 6 bases from V and 0 bases from J, with 8 bases between. Germline CDR1 and CDR2: MDHEN and SYDVKM. This CDR3 has 13 residues. This chain's CDR3 is CASRTTLNTEAFF. CDR3 in DNA: TGTGCCAGCAGGACTACCTTGAACACTGAAGCTTTCTTT.

The V call is TRBV3-1 (or the pseudogene TRBV3-2), the J call TRBJ2-5; 8 nucleotides line up with TRBD2. This CDR3 region has 14 residues. J gave up 4 bases and V 4 bases, and 5 bases lay outside the gene matches. Germline assignment: CDR1 LGHDT and CDR2 YNNKEL (reference sequence). The CDR3: CASSPAGGGETQYF. CDR3 bases: TGTGCCAGCAGCCCGGCGGGAGGAGGAGAGACCCAGTACTTC.

The V gene is TRBV11-2, the J gene TRBJ2-7, with D uncertain. The CDR3 is 14 amino acids. V was shortened by 5 bases and J by 6 bases, with 17 bases between the two germline ends. Germline V gives CDR1 SGHAT, CDR2 FQNNGV. CDR3 in amino acids: CASSPARAAGEQYF. The CDR3 DNA follows: TGTGCCAGCAGCCCCGCCCGTGCCGCCGGCGAGCAGTACTTC.

V usage is TRBV18 and J usage is TRBJ1-1, with D perhaps TRBD1 (6 bases). V gave up 1 base and J gave up 2 bases, with 11 bases separating them. Per the germline V gene, CDR1 is KGHSH and CDR2 is LQKENI. The CDR3 has 15 residues. The CDR3 DNA reads as TGTGCCAGCTCACCACTAGGGACACTAAACACTGAAGCTTTCTTT. It codes for CASSPLGTLNTEAFF.

The gene calls are TRBV6-5 and TRBJ2-7, with 7 bases matching TRBD1. The V segment lost 8 bases and the J segment 2 bases; nucleotides outside the gene matches: 3. The CDR3 extends over 12 amino acids. Germline V gene data show CDR1 as MNHEY and CDR2 as SVGAGI. The CDR3, as DNA: TGTGCCAGCCGGGACAGAGCCTACGAGCAGTACTTC. Its protein product is CASRDRAYEQYF.

V is TRBV30 and J is TRBJ1-5, with 9 positions matching TRBD1. CDR1 is GTSNPN, CDR2 SVGIG, per germline (reference sequence). This CDR3 is 14 amino acids long. Trimming removed 5 bases from V and 6 bases from J; junction bases left unmatched: 8. The CDR3 DNA reads as TGTGCCTGGTCTCCCGGGACAGGGTCTCAGCCCCAGCATTTT. Its protein product is CAWSPGTGSQPQHF.

J is TRBJ1-4 and V is TRBV2; D might be TRBD1 (5 bases). Trimming pared 7 bases from V and 4 bases from J, leaving 7 bases between. Germline V gene lookup returns CDR1 SNHLY and CDR2 FYNNEI. The CDR3 is 12 amino acids. CDR3 nucleotides: TGTGCCAGCAAGGGGATTAATGAAAAACTGTTTTTT. Translating gives CASKGINEKLFF.

J is TRBJ2-3 and V is TRBV4-3; the D gene is possibly TRBD2 (7 bases). Per the germline V gene, CDR1 is LGHNA and CDR2 is YSLEER. The CDR3 totals 17 residues. The V end was cut by 0 bases, the J end by 6 bases, with 19 bases between. CDR3 amino acids: CASSQDKVQGGADTQYF. As DNA, the CDR3 is TGCGCCAGCAGCCAAGATAAAGTCCAAGGGGGGGCCGATACGCAGTATTTT.

The J gene is TRBJ2-7, the V gene TRBV29-1, with D tentatively TRBD2 (6 bases). The CDR3 is 13 amino acids. CDR1 SQVTM and CDR2 ANQGSEA come from the germline V gene. Trimming pared 7 bases from V and 0 bases from J, leaving 13 bases between. CDR3 protein: CSAVTSNSYEQYF. CDR3 nucleotides: TGCAGCGCCGTAACTAGCAACTCCTACGAGCAGTACTTC.

V is TRBV4-1 and J is TRBJ2-3; tentative D call: TRBD2 (6 bases). Germline V gene sequence: CDR1 MGHRA, CDR2 YSYEKL. The germline V and J ends were trimmed by 0 bases and 5 bases, with 18 bases remaining between them. The CDR3 has 17 amino acids. CDR3 nucleotide sequence: TGCGCCAGCAGCCAAGAAAAGTGGGAGTGGCGGGGAGATACGCAGTATTTT. This sequence encodes CASSQEKWEWRGDTQYF.

The V gene is TRBV10-3, the J gene TRBJ1-4, with 9 nucleotides matching TRBD1. The length of the CDR3 is 14 residues. J was trimmed by 8 bases and V by 5 bases; bases with no gene match: 6. Per the germline V gene, CDR1 is ENHRY and CDR2 is SYGVKD. CDR3 loop: CAISPRTGEEKLFF. CDR3 in DNA: TGTGCCATCAGTCCTCGGACAGGGGAGGAAAAACTGTTTTTT.

The chain uses TRBV19 and TRBJ1-2; 10 positions match TRBD1. There are 14 residues in the CDR3. V lost 10 bases to trimming and J lost 5 bases; unmatched junction nucleotides: 10. Germline CDR1 LNHDA, CDR2 SQIVND (reference sequence). This CDR3 is CATGGKGQGYGYTF. The CDR3 nucleotides read TGTGCCACGGGAGGAAAGGGACAGGGGTATGGCTACACCTTC.

This clone was observed a single time. V is TRBV6-5 and J is TRBJ1-5, with 7 bases aligning to TRBD1. V dropped 3 bases and J dropped 7; count of bases not matched to a gene: 6. CDR3 length: 14 amino acids. CDR1 and CDR2 (germline): MNHEY, SVGAGI. The CDR3 sequence is CASSYDRARQPQHF. The CDR3, as DNA: TGTGCCAGCAGTTATGACAGGGCTAGACAGCCCCAGCATTTT.

The chain recombines TRBV30 with TRBJ2-1, with a possible D match to TRBD1 (5 bases). The CDR3 contains 14 residues. Trimming removed 2 bases from V and 9 bases from J, with 17 bases in between. Germline lookup yields CDR1 GTSNPN and CDR2 SVGIG (reference sequence). The CDR3 loop reads CAWSWGAPTGEQFF. The CDR3 DNA follows: TGTGCCTGGAGTTGGGGCGCCCCTACAGGTGAGCAGTTCTTC. Variable domain in full (rest from reference TRBV30 and TRBJ2-1): SQTIHQWPATLVQPVGSPLSLECTVEGTSNPNLYWYRQAAGRGLQLLFYSVGIGQISSEVPQNLSASRPQDRQFILSSKKLLLSDSGFYLCAWSWGAPTGEQFFGPGTRLTVL.

This chain connects TRBV4-3 to TRBJ1-1; 7 bases are a match to TRBD1. V dropped 4 bases and J dropped 3; count of bases not matched to a gene: 8. Germline V CDR1 and CDR2: LGHNA, YSLEER. The CDR3 extends over 15 amino acids. In nucleotides, the CDR3 is TGCGCCAGCAGCCCAGACAGGGAAGGGGACACTGAAGCTTTCTTT. This gives the protein CASSPDREGDTEAFF.

This CDR3 reads CASRKGTGRFGYTF. In nucleotides, the CDR3 is TGTGCCAGCCGAAAAGGGACAGGGAGGTTTGGCTACACCTTC. This chain connects TRBV6-5 to TRBJ1-2; 9 nucleotides line up with TRBD1. This CDR3 is built from 14 residues. The V gene's germline CDR1 is MNHEY and CDR2 SVGAGI. V shed 8 bases, J shed 7 bases, and the junction held 11 bases outside the gene matches.

The CDR3 DNA reads TGTGCCAGCAGTTTATCCCAGACCTACGAGCAGTACTTC. Its protein is CASSLSQTYEQYF. The genes are TRBV27 and TRBJ2-7; no reliable D call. The CDR3 contains 13 residues. The germline CDR1 and CDR2 sequences are MNHEY and SMNVEV (reference sequence). Trimming took off 0 bases at V and 2 bases at J, with 5 bases between the two ends.

The J gene is TRBJ1-2, the V gene TRBV2, with 7 bases matching TRBD1. J lost 7 bases, V lost 6 bases, and 8 bases had no gene match. The CDR3 runs 13 residues. Germline V CDR1 and CDR2: SNHLY, FYNNEI. The CDR3 spells CASSPTGIRGYTF. The CDR3 DNA follows: TGTGCCAGCAGCCCGACAGGGATCCGTGGCTACACCTTC. Combining the CDR3 with reference TRBV2 and TRBJ1-2 gives the whole variable domain EPEVTQTPSHQVTQMGQEVILRCVPISNHLYFYWYRQILGQKVEFLVSFYNNEISEKSEIFDDQFSVERPDGSNFTLKIRSTKLEDSAMYFCASSPTGIRGYTFGSGTRLTVV.

The chain recombines TRBV28 with TRBJ1-3, with D possibly being TRBD1 (6 bases). This CDR3 contains 16 residues. V lost 6 bases and J lost 0, with 15 bases in between. In germline, CDR1 is MDHEN, CDR2 SYDVKM. CDR3 residues: CASSSGQPYSGNTIYF. The CDR3, as DNA: TGTGCCAGCAGCTCAGGACAGCCTTACTCTGGAAACACCATATATTTT.

The V and J genes are TRBV4-3 and TRBJ1-3; D is undetermined. Per germline, CDR1 LGHNA and CDR2 YSLEER. V was pared by 4 bases and J by 4 bases, with 20 bases between. The CDR3 is 17 residues long. The CDR3 region is CASSRADEVLPGNTIYF. The DNA for the CDR3 is TGCGCCAGCAGCCGCGCCGATGAGGTCCTCCCGGGAAACACCATATATTTT.

The chain combines TRBV4-1 with TRBJ2-6; maybe TRBD2 (6 bases). The CDR3 length is 17 residues. The germline V and J ends were trimmed by 3 bases and 0 bases, with 12 bases remaining between them. The germline gives CDR1 MGHRA, CDR2 YSYEKL. The CDR3 reads CASSQMEGSSGANVLTF. The CDR3, as DNA: TGCGCCAGCAGCCAGATGGAGGGGAGCTCTGGGGCCAACGTCCTGACTTTC.

In this sample, this clone turned up once. V is TRBV19 and J is TRBJ2-7; 11 bases align to TRBD1. Trimming at V came to 4 bases and at J to 6 bases, leaving 2 bases not matched to a gene. Germline V gene lookup returns CDR1 LNHDA and CDR2 SQIVND (reference sequence). CDR3 length: 13 amino acids. This CDR3 is CASSKGTGGEQYF. The DNA of the CDR3 is TGTGCCAGTAGTAAAGGGACAGGGGGCGAGCAGTACTTC.

In regard to this clone: Other nucleotide sequences from this sample produce the same CDR3. The chain is built from TRBV9 and TRBJ2-7; D is ambiguous. The CDR3 extends over 14 amino acids. CDR1 SGDLS and CDR2 YYNGEE come from the germline V gene. Deletions cut 0 bases from V and 2 bases from J, with 9 bases between. CDR3 sequence reads: CASSVGGRTYEQYF. In DNA form, the CDR3 reads TGTGCCAGCAGCGTAGGAGGCAGAACCTACGAGCAGTACTTC.

The chain combines TRBV11-1 with TRBJ2-1, with D possibly being TRBD2 (6 bases). CDR1 SGHAT and CDR2 FQDESV come from the germline V gene (reference sequence). The CDR3 loop spans 15 amino acids. V was trimmed by 7 bases and J by 6 bases, leaving 19 bases between them. The CDR3 region has the DNA TGTGCCAGCACCCAGACGGACTATCTAGGCAATGAGCAGTTCTTC. The encoded protein is CASTQTDYLGNEQFF.

J is TRBJ1-3 and V is TRBV10-1; D remains ambiguous. Germline V lookup: CDR1 WNHNN, CDR2 SYGVQD (reference sequence). V lost 6 bases and J 0 bases, leaving 9 bases between the germline ends. The CDR3 extends over 14 amino acids. The CDR3 DNA sequence: TGCGCCAGCAGCCGGTCAACCTCTGGAAACACCATATATTTT. It specifies CASSRSTSGNTIYF.